The 30 T cell receptor beta chains in this list originate from one sample, sequenced in a study of response to subunit inactivated influenza vaccine. TCRdb called the RT-PCR reads again in MiXCR, with one record for every CDR3 protein. This sample has around 480,000 distinct CDR3 sequences; around 9.9% occur once, and the top ten carry 12%. Sequences were derived from PBMCs from blood, sampled roughly 6 weeks after vaccination. The receptors come from a man aged 45-60 years who received an inactivated influenza vaccine.

This clonotype was recorded at least ten times. V and J are TRBV20-1 and TRBJ2-2, with 12 bases identical to TRBD2. J lost 5 bases, V lost 4 bases, and 8 bases had no gene match. Germline V gives CDR1 DFQATT, CDR2 SNEGSKA (reference sequence). This CDR3 is built from 16 residues. The CDR3 DNA reads TGCAGTGCTACAGGACTAGCGGGGTTTGTAACCGGGGAGCTGTTTTTT. It specifies CSATGLAGFVTGELFF.

The chain links TRBV6-5 to TRBJ2-5; D is tentatively TRBD1 or TRBD2 (5 bases each). This CDR3 is 15 amino acids long. CDR1 and CDR2 from the germline V gene are MNHEY and SVGAGI. V shed 0 bases and J shed 2 bases, with 10 bases lying between them. CDR3 DNA sequence: TGTGCCAGCAGTTACTCGTGGGGGAGACAAGAGACCCAGTACTTC. This codes for CASSYSWGRQETQYF.

V usage is TRBV12-3 or TRBV12-4 and J usage is TRBJ2-1; 12 nucleotides align to TRBD2. V lost 6 bases to trimming and J lost 15 bases; unmatched junction nucleotides: 9. This CDR3 spans 13 amino acids. CDR3 amino acids: CASSLASGGGLFF. As DNA, the CDR3 is TGTGCCAGCAGCTTGGCTAGCGGGGGGGGTCTGTTCTTC.

A few counts support this clonotype. The chain recombines TRBV3-1 with TRBJ1-1, with D hard to call. The CDR3 spans 13 residues. The V and J ends lost 0 bases and 7 bases respectively, with 9 bases between them. Looked up from germline, CDR1 is LGHDT and CDR2 is YNNKEL (reference sequence). The CDR3 is CASSQDAPGEAFF. CDR3 DNA: TGTGCCAGCAGCCAAGACGCGCCGGGTGAAGCTTTCTTT.

This clonotype was seen more than once but under ten times. J is TRBJ2-2 and V is TRBV6-1, with 7 bases aligning to TRBD1. CDR3 size: 16 residues. After removal of 5 bases from V and 3 bases from J, the junction contained 9 bases not matched to a gene. Germline V gene data show CDR1 as MNHNS and CDR2 as SASEGT. As DNA, the CDR3 is TGTGCCAGCAGTCCCCCAAGACAGGGATACACCGGGGAGCTGTTTTTT. It translates to CASSPPRQGYTGELFF.

The chain is built from TRBV11-2 and TRBJ2-7; D is unresolved. The V end lost 8 bases, the J end lost 4 bases, and 6 bases lay between the germline ends. This CDR3 contains 10 residues. Germline V CDR1 and CDR2: SGHAT, FQNNGV. The CDR3 nucleotides are TGTGCCAGCGGGAAATACGAGCAGTACTTC. Translating it yields CASGKYEQYF.

The V and J genes are TRBV20-1 and TRBJ1-5, with 9 positions matching TRBD1. Trimming at V came to 6 bases and at J to 6 bases, leaving 9 bases not matched to a gene. Germline V gives CDR1 DFQATT, CDR2 SNEGSKA (reference sequence). CDR3 length: 14 residues. DNA for the CDR3: TGCAGTGCGTGGACAGGGGATTGGGGTCAGCCCCAGCATTTT. Translation gives CSAWTGDWGQPQHF.

J is TRBJ2-3 and V is TRBV7-2; tentative D call: TRBD2 (5 bases). This CDR3 spans 14 amino acids. CDR1 is SGHTA, CDR2 FQGNSA, per germline. V was shortened by 5 bases and J by 4 bases, with 13 bases between the two germline ends. CDR3 sequence (DNA): TGTGCCAGCAGCGGGCGGGCAGTACCAGATACGCAGTATTTT. It yields the protein CASSGRAVPDTQYF.

This clonotype was counted many times. This rearrangement joins TRBV5-1 to TRBJ2-5, with TRBD1 matching 8 bases. The CDR3 consists of 15 residues. The junction had 6 bases not matched to a gene; V was cut back by 4 bases and J by 1 base. Germline CDR1 SGHRS, CDR2 YFSETQ. DNA for the CDR3: TGCGCCAGCAGCGACGGGACAGGTGTCCAAGAGACCCAGTACTTC. Translated: CASSDGTGVQETQYF.

The genes are TRBV6-5 and TRBJ2-3; D gene ambiguous. Trimming took off 3 bases at V and 3 bases at J, with 13 bases between the two ends. This CDR3 has 15 residues. Looked up from germline, CDR1 is MNHEY and CDR2 is SVGAGI. The CDR3 DNA sequence: TGTGCCAGCAGTTATGTTGGCGGTGAGACAGATACGCAGTATTTT. Translation: CASSYVGGETDTQYF.

There are a few counts of this clonotype. The genes are TRBV10-3 and TRBJ2-7; D is undetermined. The CDR3 totals 15 residues. CDR1 ENHRY and CDR2 SYGVKD come from the germline V gene. Trimming left V 6 bases short and J 1 base short, with 16 bases between. CDR3 sequence: CAIRNFREGSYEQYF. The CDR3 coding sequence is TGTGCCATCAGGAATTTTAGGGAAGGGTCCTACGAGCAGTACTTC.

V is TRBV7-8 and J is TRBJ1-1; D unresolved. Germline V gene data show CDR1 as SGHVS and CDR2 as FQNEAQ. V lost 6 bases and J lost 2, with 16 bases in between. The CDR3 totals 15 residues. CDR3 protein: CASSLGMVRNTEAFF. The CDR3 bases are TGTGCCAGCAGTCTAGGGATGGTCAGAAACACTGAAGCTTTCTTT.

This clonotype appeared many times. V gene TRBV25-1 combines with J gene TRBJ2-1; TRBD2 matches 8 bases. V was pared by 2 bases and J by 6 bases, with 6 bases of the junction left unmatched. Germline values: CDR1 MGHDK, CDR2 SYGVNS. This CDR3 region has 15 residues. The CDR3 is CASSEHGRAGNEQFF. CDR3 coding DNA: TGTGCCAGCAGTGAACACGGGAGGGCCGGCAATGAGCAGTTCTTC.

This chain links TRBV4-1 with TRBJ2-3; possible D gene TRBD2, 6 bases. The CDR3 runs to 17 residues. V lost 0 bases and J lost 1, with 14 bases in between. Germline CDR1 is MGHRA and CDR2 is YSYEKL. In DNA, the CDR3 is TGCGCCAGCAGCCAAGATCAGACGCGGGGTGGCACAGATACGCAGTATTTT. Protein product: CASSQDQTRGGTDTQYF.

The chain couples TRBV10-1 to TRBJ1-1; the D is unclear. CDR1 is WNHNN, CDR2 SYGVQD, per germline (reference sequence). The length of the CDR3 is 13 residues. Trimming removed 6 bases at V and 7 bases at J, with 15 bases between. CDR3 DNA sequence: TGCGCCAGCAGCCGGGAACCGCACGGTGAAGCTTTCTTT. It encodes CASSREPHGEAFF.

The rearrangement joins TRBV6-5 to TRBJ1-1, with TRBD1 as a possible D gene (6 bases). The CDR3 runs 17 residues. V gave up 5 bases and J gave up 2 bases, with 21 bases separating them. CDR1 and CDR2 from the germline V gene are MNHEY and SVGAGI. CDR3 residues: CASSNRAGFSLNTEAFF. CDR3 nucleotide sequence: TGTGCCAGCAGTAACAGGGCCGGGTTTTCCCTTAACACTGAAGCTTTCTTT.

The table lists this clonotype with many counts. The gene calls are TRBV29-1 and TRBJ2-1; 9 nucleotides line up with TRBD1. Germline values: CDR1 SQVTM, CDR2 ANQGSEA. This CDR3 has 11 residues. The V and J ends lost 7 bases and 10 bases, in that order; junction bases with no gene match: 5. The CDR3 here is CSEGQGFEQFF. The DNA of the CDR3 is TGCAGCGAGGGACAGGGTTTCGAGCAGTTCTTC.

This clonotype was counted many times. This chain links TRBV20-1 with TRBJ2-5; maybe TRBD1 (5 bases). The length of the CDR3 is 14 residues. Germline-derived CDR1 and CDR2 are DFQATT and SNEGSKA (reference sequence). V lost 0 bases and J lost 4, with 12 bases in between. The CDR3 DNA reads TGCAGTGCTAGAGATAGTCAGGGAAGAGAGACCCAGTACTTC. Amino acids: CSARDSQGRETQYF.

Ten or more counts support this clonotype. The chain has TRBV29-1 and TRBJ2-7, with TRBD2 identical over 7 bases. J gave up 0 bases and V 4 bases, and 6 bases lay outside the gene matches. The CDR3 is made up of 14 amino acids. Germline CDR1 and CDR2: SQVTM and ANQGSEA. The CDR3: CSVATGGSSYEQYF. The CDR3 DNA follows: TGCAGCGTTGCGACCGGGGGGAGCTCCTACGAGCAGTACTTC.

The chain recombines TRBV6-6 with TRBJ2-7; D gene uncertain. The CDR3 is made up of 13 amino acids. V lost 5 bases and J 7 bases, leaving 15 bases between the germline ends. CDR1 is MNHNY, CDR2 SVGAGI, per germline (reference sequence). The DNA of the CDR3 is TGTGCCAGCAGTACACGGACGGCGGAAGAGCAGTACTTC. It specifies CASSTRTAEEQYF.

The chain employs TRBV20-1 and TRBJ2-5, with TRBD2 as a possible D gene (5 bases). Trimming left V 6 bases short and J 0 bases short, with 14 bases between. CDR3 length: 14 residues. Germline V gives CDR1 DFQATT, CDR2 SNEGSKA (reference sequence). CDR3 sequence reads: CSATSGWYQETQYF. CDR3 bases: TGCAGTGCAACTTCGGGATGGTACCAAGAGACCCAGTACTTC.

There are a few counts of this clonotype. J is TRBJ2-5 and V is TRBV28; 7 bases are a match to TRBD2. V shed 7 bases and J 5 bases; nucleotides not matched to a gene: 16. The CDR3 is 16 residues long. CDR1 and CDR2 (germline): MDHEN, SYDVKM. The CDR3: CASTGGGGRGAETQYF. In DNA form, the CDR3 reads TGTGCCAGCACGGGAGGAGGAGGGAGGGGTGCGGAGACCCAGTACTTC.

This chain joins TRBV7-2 and TRBJ1-1; 7 positions agree with TRBD1. This CDR3 is built from 14 residues. Germline trimming cut 5 bases from V and 4 bases from J; bases unmatched to any gene: 7. Per germline, CDR1 SGHTA and CDR2 FQGNSA. The CDR3 DNA sequence: TGTGCCAGCAGCCAAATGACAGGGAGCACTGAAGCTTTCTTT. As protein: CASSQMTGSTEAFF.

This chain connects TRBV9 to TRBJ2-3; 7 bases align to TRBD2. After removal of 7 bases from V and 0 bases from J, the junction contained 14 bases not matched to a gene. The CDR3 loop spans 17 amino acids. Germline lookup yields CDR1 SGDLS and CDR2 YYNGEE. The CDR3 nucleotides read TGTGCCAGCTCAACCTGGGCTAGCGGAACTAGCACAGATACGCAGTATTTT. Protein sequence: CASSTWASGTSTDTQYF.

The V call is TRBV20-1, the J call TRBJ2-1; 12 bases agree with TRBD2. The CDR3 loop spans 17 amino acids. CDR1 and CDR2 from the germline V gene are DFQATT and SNEGSKA (reference sequence). The V and J ends lost 5 bases and 6 bases, in that order; junction bases with no gene match: 14. CDR3 bases: TGCAGTGCTGCAAGACTAGCGGGAGTGGCCCGCCGCAATGAGCAGTTCTTC. It codes for CSAARLAGVARRNEQFF.

This clonotype was recorded many times. The chain uses TRBV5-6 and TRBJ1-1; the D is unclear. CDR1 and CDR2 from the germline V gene are SGHDT and YYEEEE. This CDR3 spans 13 amino acids. V shed 3 bases and J shed 6 bases, with 12 bases lying between them. For the CDR3, the DNA is TGTGCCAGCAGCTCCGACTCCTTCCCTGAAGCTTTCTTT. Protein: CASSSDSFPEAFF.

This chain connects TRBV6-2 or TRBV6-3 to TRBJ2-5, with a tentative D call TRBD1 (6 bases). The CDR3 totals 15 residues. Germline V gives CDR1 MNHEY, CDR2 SVGEGT. V was trimmed by 5 bases and J by 2 bases, leaving 15 bases between them. CDR3 residues: CASSHGTFKQETQYF. CDR3 coding DNA: TGTGCCAGCAGTCATGGGACATTTAAGCAAGAGACCCAGTACTTC.

Ten or more counts support this clonotype. The gene calls are TRBV6-5 and TRBJ2-6, with D unresolved. The CDR3 consists of 17 residues. The germline CDR1 and CDR2 sequences are MNHEY and SVGAGI. Trimming pared 4 bases from V and 0 bases from J, leaving 13 bases between. As DNA, the CDR3 is TGTGCCAGCAGTTCCTACAGCGATGCCTCTGGGGCCAACGTCCTGACTTTC. The encoded protein is CASSSYSDASGANVLTF.

This clonotype was seen many times. The V and J genes are TRBV12-3 or TRBV12-4 and TRBJ1-1, with TRBD1 matching 7 bases. The V and J ends lost 3 bases and 5 bases, in that order; junction bases with no gene match: 3. The CDR3 length is 13 residues. CDR3 nucleotide sequence: TGTGCCAGCAGTTTGACAGGGTATACTGAAGCTTTCTTT. The encoded protein is CASSLTGYTEAFF.

This clonotype was observed a handful of times. V is TRBV10-3 and J is TRBJ2-5, with D perhaps assigned TRBD1 or TRBD2 (5 bases each). The germline V and J ends were trimmed by 0 bases and 2 bases, with 10 bases remaining between them. This CDR3 comprises 15 residues. Germline values: CDR1 ENHRY, CDR2 SYGVKD. The CDR3 sequence is CAISESGRRQETQYF. In DNA form, the CDR3 reads TGTGCCATCAGTGAGTCGGGACGGCGACAAGAGACCCAGTACTTC.